These 28 T cell receptor beta chains were all obtained from the same sample, sequenced in a study of response to subunit inactivated influenza vaccine (dated by TCRdb to 2016 to 2018). Libraries were built with RT-PCR. The instrument given in TCRdb is Illumina HiSeq 2500. TCRdb redid the processing of the public reads, applying fastp at Q25 and MiXCR, and retained in-frame beta chains. CDR3 protein duplicates are merged, each entry listing the most common genes and DNA. Within this sample are about 500,000 distinct CDR3 sequences, with 15% to 20% of them counted one time only. The ten largest account for 2.5% to 3.5% of the sample. The specimen comprised CD4+ T cells sorted from PBMCs, sampled less than 25 months after vaccination. These receptors came from a man aged 50 to 69 who received an inactivated influenza vaccine. Donor details come from another sample of the same person, matched by shared clones.

The chain employs TRBV5-1 and TRBJ2-1; unclear D gene. Trimming removed 5 bases at V and 1 base at J, with 10 bases between. In germline, CDR1 is SGHRS, CDR2 YFSETQ. The CDR3 is 14 amino acids. The DNA of the CDR3 is TGCGCCAGCAGTTTCTCCGAGTCCTACAATGAGCAGTTCTTC. Translation: CASSFSESYNEQFF.

This clonotype was detected many times. The V call is TRBV6-2 or TRBV6-3, the J call TRBJ2-2; weak D call: TRBD1 (5 bases). The germline V gene encodes CDR1 MNHEY and CDR2 SVGEGT. There are 14 residues in the CDR3. Trimming took off 6 bases at V and 0 bases at J, with 8 bases between the two ends. The CDR3, as DNA: TGTGCCAGCAGGCAGGGCTCGAACACCGGGGAGCTGTTTTTT. It translates to CASRQGSNTGELFF.

This clonotype was counted only a few times. V is TRBV5-5 and J is TRBJ2-3; 9 bases are a match to TRBD2. Per the germline V gene, CDR1 is SGHKS and CDR2 is YYEKEE (reference sequence). Unmatched junction bases numbered 10, after V lost 4 bases and J lost 4 bases. This CDR3 contains 16 residues. The CDR3 here is CASSIVAGVGADTQYF. For the CDR3, the DNA is TGTGCCAGCAGCATCGTAGCGGGGGTGGGGGCAGATACGCAGTATTTT.

This clonotype was detected ten times or more. The chain links TRBV7-9 to TRBJ2-7, with 9 bases aligning to TRBD2. V trimming: 1 base; J trimming: 3 bases; junction bases outside the gene matches: 1. This CDR3 comprises 14 residues. Germline CDR1 is SEHNR and CDR2 is FQNEAQ (reference sequence). CDR3 bases: TGTGCCAGCAGCTTAGAAGCGGGAGGCTACGAGCAGTACTTC. It encodes CASSLEAGGYEQYF.

The chain uses TRBV6-1 and TRBJ2-3; D unclear. Trimming pared 6 bases from V and 3 bases from J, leaving 13 bases between. The CDR3 consists of 14 residues. Per the germline V gene, CDR1 is MNHNS and CDR2 is SASEGT. The CDR3 nucleotides read TGTGCCAGCAGGGCCCGGTTGGGTACAGATACGCAGTATTTT. Its protein is CASRARLGTDTQYF.

This clonotype was seen a handful of times. V gene TRBV29-1 combines with J gene TRBJ2-3; D unclear. Germline lookup yields CDR1 SQVTM and CDR2 ANQGSEA. Trimming cost V 4 bases and J 4 bases, with 9 bases left between them. The CDR3 sequence is 12 residues long. The CDR3 region is CSVGYQADTQYF. DNA for the CDR3: TGCAGCGTTGGCTATCAAGCAGATACGCAGTATTTT.

CDR3 nucleotide sequence: TGTGCCAGCAGCCTACAGGGCACTAGGAATCAGCCCCAGCATTTT. As protein: CASSLQGTRNQPQHF. V gene TRBV12-3 or TRBV12-4 combines with J gene TRBJ1-5; possible D gene TRBD1, 6 bases. This CDR3 has 15 amino acids. Between the trimmed V and J ends, which lost 6 bases and 4 bases, there was a span of 16 bases.

A few counts support this clonotype. The gene calls are TRBV15 and TRBJ2-3; TRBD1 agrees at 7 bases. CDR1 is LNHNV and CDR2 is YYDKDF in the germline V gene (reference sequence). V lost 0 bases, J lost 7 bases, and 10 bases stayed unmatched. There are 16 residues in the CDR3. The CDR3 DNA reads as TGTGCCACCAGCAGAGATCCGAACAGGGGCCGCAATACGCAGTATTTT. It encodes CATSRDPNRGRNTQYF.

This clonotype was recorded a few times. The chain carries TRBV20-1 and TRBJ2-2; 9 bases map to TRBD1. This CDR3 region has 16 residues. Germline lookup yields CDR1 DFQATT and CDR2 SNEGSKA (reference sequence). J was trimmed by 1 base and V by 5 bases; bases with no gene match: 8. The CDR3 region is CSAHPSGQGNTGELFF. The CDR3 DNA reads TGCAGTGCTCATCCATCGGGACAGGGGAACACCGGGGAGCTGTTTTTT.

This clonotype was counted between two and nine times. J is TRBJ2-3 and V is TRBV10-3, with 8 nucleotides matching TRBD1. J lost 1 base, V lost 7 bases, and 4 bases had no gene match. Germline V gene data show CDR1 as ENHRY and CDR2 as SYGVKD. CDR3 length: 14 residues. The CDR3 DNA is TGTGCCATCAACGAGGGACAGGGCACAGATACGCAGTATTTT. The encoded protein is CAINEGQGTDTQYF.

This chain links TRBV20-1 with TRBJ1-4; no reliable D call. Per the germline V gene, CDR1 is DFQATT and CDR2 is SNEGSKA (reference sequence). Trimming shortened V by 3 bases and J by 7 bases, and 18 bases separated the two germline ends. The CDR3 runs to 15 residues. CDR3 DNA sequence: TGCAGTGCTAGGATCGATGGAGGGTTGGGTGAAAAACTGTTTTTT. This codes for CSARIDGGLGEKLFF.

The rearrangement links TRBV7-9 to TRBJ1-1; the match to TRBD1 covers 8 bases. The CDR3 covers 14 residues. V was pared by 5 bases and J by 4 bases, with 6 bases of the junction left unmatched. Germline V gene sequence: CDR1 SEHNR, CDR2 FQNEAQ (reference sequence). CDR3 sequence (DNA): TGTGCCAGCAGCCCTAACAGGGGGAGCACTGAAGCTTTCTTT. This gives the protein CASSPNRGSTEAFF.

This chain joins TRBV20-1 and TRBJ2-3, with D perhaps TRBD1 or TRBD2 (5 bases each). Trimming removed 6 bases from V and 1 base from J, with 23 bases in between. This CDR3 has 17 residues. Germline V CDR1 and CDR2: DFQATT, SNEGSKA (reference sequence). In DNA, the CDR3 is TGCAGTGCGAGCCGTCTATTTGGGACCTCTCGCACAGATACGCAGTATTTT. Translation: CSASRLFGTSRTDTQYF.

This clonotype was observed a few times. The genes are TRBV6-5 and TRBJ2-1; maybe TRBD2 (5 bases). This CDR3 has 13 residues. Germline V lookup: CDR1 MNHEY, CDR2 SVGAGI. Trimming stripped 0 bases from V and 8 bases from J, with 8 bases between. CDR3 sequence: CASSYSDSDEQFF. The CDR3 DNA reads TGTGCCAGCAGTTACTCGGACTCGGATGAGCAGTTCTTC.

This chain joins TRBV7-2 and TRBJ2-5, with 12 bases matching TRBD2. This CDR3 has 16 residues. The V and J ends lost 5 bases and 0 bases, in that order; junction bases with no gene match: 4. From germline, CDR1 is SGHTA and CDR2 FQGNSA. CDR3 in amino acids: CASSMTSGGNQETQYF. The CDR3, as DNA: TGTGCCAGCAGCATGACTAGCGGGGGAAACCAAGAGACCCAGTACTTC.

This clonotype was observed a handful of times. The chain couples TRBV20-1 to TRBJ2-5; the D is unclear. V was shortened by 1 base and J by 5 bases, with 14 bases between the two germline ends. This CDR3 is 14 amino acids long. CDR1 is DFQATT, CDR2 SNEGSKA, per germline (reference sequence). CDR3: CSARVRQVYETQYF. The DNA of the CDR3 is TGCAGTGCTAGAGTAAGGCAGGTCTACGAGACCCAGTACTTC.

This clonotype was seen at least ten times. J is TRBJ1-1 and V is TRBV12-3 or TRBV12-4, with D possibly matching TRBD1 (6 bases). The V end lost 1 base, the J end lost 1 base, and 10 bases lay between the germline ends. This CDR3 contains 15 residues. CDR3 nucleotide sequence: TGTGCCAGCAGTTTAGGTACGGGACAGAACACTGAAGCTTTCTTT. The encoded protein is CASSLGTGQNTEAFF.

The chain recombines TRBV15 with TRBJ2-5; TRBD1 matches 7 bases. The CDR3 loop spans 13 amino acids. Germline V gives CDR1 LNHNV, CDR2 YYDKDF (reference sequence). Losses at the gene ends were 1 base for V and 4 bases for J; bases not matched to a gene: 0. CDR3 sequence: CATSRGQGETQYF. The CDR3 DNA follows: TGTGCCACCAGCAGAGGACAGGGAGAGACCCAGTACTTC.

V usage is TRBV12-1 and J usage is TRBJ2-3; the listed D gene, TRBD1, was not tested against the DNA. TRBV12-1 is flagged as a pseudogene. The CDR3 runs 16 residues. The CDR3 nucleotides are TGTGCCAGCAGCCCTCCTCGACAGGGGTTCGGAGATACGCAGTATTTT. This translates into CASSPPRQGFGDTQYF.

J is TRBJ1-6 and V is TRBV4-3; possible D gene TRBD1, 5 bases. V lost 1 base and J lost 7, with 14 bases in between. Germline V lookup: CDR1 LGHNA, CDR2 YSLEER. This CDR3 is 16 amino acids long. CDR3 DNA: TGCGCCAGCAGCCAAGCCTCGGGGGGAGGCAATTCACCCCTCCACTTT. Protein: CASSQASGGGNSPLHF.

The chain combines TRBV29-1 with TRBJ1-2; maybe TRBD1 (6 bases). The germline V gene encodes CDR1 SQVTM and CDR2 ANQGSEA. This CDR3 contains 12 residues. V was clipped by 7 bases and J by 6 bases, with 15 bases between them. The CDR3 nucleotides read TGCAGCGCGGACAAGGGGGGGCATGGCTACACCTTC. Its protein product is CSADKGGHGYTF.

The chain employs TRBV11-2 and TRBJ2-7; TRBD2 aligns across 8 bases. The CDR3 extends over 15 amino acids. J gave up 2 bases and V 5 bases, and 8 bases lay outside the gene matches. Germline assignment: CDR1 SGHAT and CDR2 FQNNGV. CDR3 sequence reads: CASSSPRLATYEQYF. DNA of the CDR3: TGTGCCAGCAGCAGTCCGCGACTAGCGACCTACGAGCAGTACTTC.

The rearrangement uses TRBV3-1 and TRBJ2-7; D not certain. This CDR3 is built from 14 residues. From germline, CDR1 is LGHDT and CDR2 YNNKEL (reference sequence). The ends were cut back, 1 base at V and 1 base at J, with 8 bases in the middle. The CDR3 sequence: CASSQATLSYEQYF. The CDR3 bases are TGTGCCAGCAGCCAAGCTACACTTTCCTACGAGCAGTACTTC.

This clonotype was counted a few times. This chain joins TRBV7-8 and TRBJ2-2; TRBD2 matches at 8 bases. Trimming took 8 bases from V and 7 from J; bases not matched to a gene: 15. Germline CDR1 reads SGHVS; CDR2 reads FQNEAQ. This CDR3 comprises 16 residues. In DNA form, the CDR3 reads TGTGCCAGCGCGGGGATGAACGGGAGGGCCGGCGGGGAGCTGTTTTTT. This encodes CASAGMNGRAGGELFF.

Notes on this clonotype: A junction boundary mismatches the germline segment, possibly from a read error. The chain joins TRBV3-1 to TRBJ2-7, with 9 nucleotides matching TRBD2. Germline loops: CDR1 LGHDT, CDR2 YNNKEL (reference sequence). The CDR3 extends over 12 amino acids. CDR3 DNA: TGTGCCAGCAGCCAAGGGCTCGCTAGCGGGGTCTTC. It specifies CASSQGLASGVF.

V gene TRBV7-6 combines with J gene TRBJ2-3; 8 bases are a match to TRBD1. CDR3 length: 17 residues. The V and J ends lost 4 bases and 1 base, in that order; junction bases with no gene match: 10. The germline gives CDR1 SGHVS, CDR2 FNYEAQ. CDR3 bases: TGTGCCAGCAGCTACCCCTACAGGGGGAAGGGCACAGATACGCAGTATTTT. As protein: CASSYPYRGKGTDTQYF.

The sample holds a few counts of this clonotype. V usage is TRBV7-8 and J usage is TRBJ2-2; TRBD1 matches at 7 bases. The CDR3 has 15 amino acids. The J segment lost 5 bases and the V segment lost 5 bases, leaving 8 bases of the junction unmatched. CDR1 is SGHVS, CDR2 FQNEAQ, per germline. The CDR3 sequence: CASSITGAHTGELFF. The CDR3 coding sequence is TGTGCCAGCAGCATCACAGGGGCGCATACCGGGGAGCTGTTTTTT.

The chain links TRBV7-8 to TRBJ2-5; D might be TRBD2 (5 bases). Between the trimmed V and J ends, which lost 5 bases and 4 bases, there was a span of 14 bases. The V gene's germline CDR1 is SGHVS and CDR2 FQNEAQ. The CDR3 totals 14 residues. CDR3 residues: CASSRGQLAETQYF. DNA for the CDR3: TGTGCCAGCAGCCGAGGGCAGTTGGCAGAGACCCAGTACTTC.